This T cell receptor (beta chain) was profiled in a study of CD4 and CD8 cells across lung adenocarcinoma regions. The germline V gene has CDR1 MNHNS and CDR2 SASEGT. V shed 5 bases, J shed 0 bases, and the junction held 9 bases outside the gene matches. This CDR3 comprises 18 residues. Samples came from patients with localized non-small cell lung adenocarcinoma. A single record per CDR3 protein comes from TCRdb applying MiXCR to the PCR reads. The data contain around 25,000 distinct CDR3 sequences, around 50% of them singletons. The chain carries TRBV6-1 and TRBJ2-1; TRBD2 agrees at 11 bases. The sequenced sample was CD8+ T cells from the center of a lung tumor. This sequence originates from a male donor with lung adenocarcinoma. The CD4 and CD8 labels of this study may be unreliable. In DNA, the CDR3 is TGTGCCAGCAGTAGTTGGGGACTAGCGGCAAGCTCCTACAATGAGCAGTTCTTC. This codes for CASSSWGLAASSYNEQFF.